Shown below are 14 T cell receptor beta chains from a single sample sequenced in a study of CD8+ T cells in alopecia areata. Following RNA extraction, reverse transcription yielded cDNA that acted as the sequencing template. Here immunoSEQ multiplex PCR was the method, and the copy in TCRdb shows in-frame clones only, minus some. The top ten hold 0.95% to 1% of the sample, which has 130,000 to 150,000 clones, approximately 49% seen once. This sample comprised CD4+ T cells sorted from blood, obtained at week 0. These TCRs come from a human donor with alopecia areata.

The genes are TRBV9 and TRBJ1-1; tentatively, D is TRBD1 (6 bases). The V gene's germline CDR1 is SGDLS and CDR2 YYNGEE. The CDR3 runs to 15 residues. The V end lost 2 bases, the J end lost 9 bases, and 20 bases lay between the germline ends. Here the CDR3 DNA reads TGTGCCAGCAGCGTCCGAGGCAGGGGCTTTGGACAAGCTTTCTTT. Its protein product is CASSVRGRGFGQAFF.

The J gene is TRBJ2-1, the V gene TRBV7-9; tentatively, D is TRBD2 (5 bases). Trimming took 4 bases from V and 0 from J, leaving 10 bases between them. Germline loops: CDR1 SEHNR, CDR2 FQNEAQ (reference sequence). This CDR3 has 15 amino acids. This chain's CDR3 is CASSSGLSSYNEQFF. The DNA for the CDR3 is TGTGCCAGCAGCTCAGGACTCAGCTCCTACAATGAGCAGTTCTTC.

This clone was detected a few times. The chain joins TRBV19 to TRBJ2-7; 11 bases are a match to TRBD2. The junction had 12 bases not matched to a gene; V was cut back by 4 bases and J by 7 bases. The CDR3 is made up of 16 amino acids. Germline CDR1 is LNHDA and CDR2 is SQIVND (reference sequence). The CDR3 coding sequence is TGTGCCAGTAGTACCCGCGGGACTAGCGGACCCCCGGAGCAGTACTTC. Translation: CASSTRGTSGPPEQYF.

The chain carries TRBV7-2 and TRBJ1-1; 9 bases match TRBD1. The CDR3 loop spans 15 amino acids. Germline trimming cut 3 bases from V and 4 bases from J; bases unmatched to any gene: 6. CDR1 is SGHTA and CDR2 is FQGNSA in the germline V gene. The CDR3 region has the DNA TGTGCCAGCAGCTTGGGACAGGGCGGGATCACTGAAGCTTTCTTT. As protein: CASSLGQGGITEAFF.

Here the CDR3 reads CASSATGFSEAFF. CDR3 bases: TGTGCCAGCAGTGCTACAGGGTTCTCTGAAGCTTTCTTT. The gene calls are TRBV27 and TRBJ1-1; possible D gene TRBD1, 6 bases. The germline V gene has CDR1 MNHEY and CDR2 SMNVEV (reference sequence). The V end lost 5 bases, the J end lost 6 bases, and 13 bases lay between the germline ends. This CDR3 comprises 13 residues.

A few counts support this clone. The chain carries TRBV11-2 and TRBJ2-5; unclear D gene. Trimming removed 3 bases from V and 2 bases from J, with 7 bases in between. This CDR3 contains 13 residues. The germline V gene encodes CDR1 SGHAT and CDR2 FQNNGV. The CDR3 bases are TGTGCCAGCAGCTTTCGGCGTCAAGAGACCCAGTACTTC. As protein: CASSFRRQETQYF.

V is TRBV29-1 and J is TRBJ2-3; D is perhaps TRBD2 (5 bases). The ends were cut back, 6 bases at V and 1 base at J, with 14 bases in the middle. Germline V gene lookup returns CDR1 SQVTM and CDR2 ANQGSEA. The CDR3 extends over 14 amino acids. For the CDR3, the DNA is TGCAGCGTAGTCTCAGCGGTCGGCACAGATACGCAGTATTTT. This encodes CSVVSAVGTDTQYF.

The rearrangement links TRBV11-2 to TRBJ2-5; unclear D gene. This CDR3 is 12 amino acids long. Deletions cut 2 bases from V and 4 bases from J, with 5 bases between. CDR1 and CDR2 (germline): SGHAT, FQNNGV. The CDR3: CASSLLGETQYF. CDR3 coding DNA: TGTGCCAGCAGCTTACTGGGAGAGACCCAGTACTTC.

This clone showed up just a few times. The chain has TRBV4-3 and TRBJ2-5; D perhaps matches TRBD2 (5 bases). In germline, CDR1 is LGHNA, CDR2 YSLEER. The CDR3 spans 15 residues. The V gene lost 1 base and the J gene lost 4 bases, with 13 bases spanning the gap. CDR3 residues: CASSQVSARGETQYF. In nucleotides, the CDR3 is TGCGCCAGCAGCCAAGTATCCGCCCGGGGAGAGACCCAGTACTTC.

Only one count was recorded for this clone. CDR3 region: CASAGLNTEAFF. Here the CDR3 DNA reads TGTGCCAGTGCCGGTCTGAACACTGAAGCTTTCTTT. This sequence joins TRBV19 and TRBJ1-1, with D uncertain. V lost 8 bases to trimming and J lost 0 bases, with 7 bases between them. Germline CDR1 is LNHDA and CDR2 is SQIVND (reference sequence). This CDR3 contains 12 residues.

V and J are TRBV29-1 and TRBJ2-1; D is ambiguous. Trimming cost V 6 bases and J 4 bases, with 4 bases left between them. The CDR3 runs to 10 residues. CDR1 is SQVTM, CDR2 ANQGSEA, per germline. The CDR3 sequence is CSVRYNEQFF. CDR3 coding DNA: TGCAGCGTGAGATACAATGAGCAGTTCTTC.

The rearrangement joins TRBV11-2 to TRBJ1-3, with D unclear. The CDR3 loop spans 13 amino acids. Trimming left V 5 bases short and J 0 bases short, with 5 bases between. CDR1 SGHAT and CDR2 FQNNGV come from the germline V gene. Here the CDR3 reads CASSVVSGNTIYF. The CDR3 bases are TGTGCCAGCAGCGTAGTCTCTGGAAACACCATATATTTT.

This clone turned up a few times. This chain joins TRBV28 and TRBJ1-5, with D possibly TRBD1 on 6 matching bases. Trimming took 4 bases from V and 6 from J, leaving 13 bases between them. This CDR3 is 14 amino acids long. Germline lookup yields CDR1 MDHEN and CDR2 SYDVKM. The CDR3 protein is CASSSGGDGQPQHF. CDR3 in DNA: TGTGCCAGCAGTTCGGGGGGCGATGGTCAGCCCCAGCATTTT.

V and J are TRBV29-1 and TRBJ2-5, with TRBD2 matching 8 bases. Germline trimming cut 4 bases from V and 3 bases from J; bases unmatched to any gene: 1. This CDR3 spans 12 amino acids. Germline CDR1 reads SQVTM; CDR2 reads ANQGSEA. CDR3 sequence (DNA): TGCAGCGTTGGACTAGCGAAAGAGACCCAGTACTTC. As protein: CSVGLAKETQYF.